This TCR beta chain was retrieved from a study of response to subunit inactivated influenza vaccine. A word on this clonotype: What it binds is unknown.

General study points: The authors proposed limited new T cell recruitment per seasonal influenza vaccination.

MiXCR, run by TCRdb on the RT-PCR reads, gives a single entry per CDR3 protein. Counted here are about 620,000 distinct CDR3 sequences, roughly 10% occurring once; the ten biggest clones make up roughly 10%. The material was PBMCs from blood, obtained on the day of vaccination. This TCR was sampled from a man between 45 and 60 years old who received an inactivated influenza vaccine.

The CDR3 is CASSVQVGGEQFF. The CDR3 DNA sequence: TGTGCCAGCAGCGTACAAGTAGGCGGGGAGCAGTTCTTC. The chain has TRBV9 and TRBJ2-1; perhaps TRBD2 as D (5 bases). Trimming removed 1 base at V and 10 bases at J, with 12 bases between. Germline loops: CDR1 SGDLS, CDR2 YYNGEE. The CDR3 has 13 residues.